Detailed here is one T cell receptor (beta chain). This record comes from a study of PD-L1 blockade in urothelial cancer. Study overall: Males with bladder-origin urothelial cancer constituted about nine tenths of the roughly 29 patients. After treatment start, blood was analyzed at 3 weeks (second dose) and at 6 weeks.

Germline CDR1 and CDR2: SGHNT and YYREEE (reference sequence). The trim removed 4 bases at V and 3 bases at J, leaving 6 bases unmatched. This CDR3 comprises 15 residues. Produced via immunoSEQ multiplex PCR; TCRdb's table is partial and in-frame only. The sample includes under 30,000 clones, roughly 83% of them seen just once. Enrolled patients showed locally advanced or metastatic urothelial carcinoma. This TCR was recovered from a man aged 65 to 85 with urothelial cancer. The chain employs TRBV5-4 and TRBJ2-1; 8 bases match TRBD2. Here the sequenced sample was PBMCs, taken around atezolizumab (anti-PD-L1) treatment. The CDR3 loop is CASSGGGRSYNEQFF. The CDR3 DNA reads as TGTGCCAGCAGCGGGGGCGGGAGGAGCTACAATGAGCAGTTCTTC.